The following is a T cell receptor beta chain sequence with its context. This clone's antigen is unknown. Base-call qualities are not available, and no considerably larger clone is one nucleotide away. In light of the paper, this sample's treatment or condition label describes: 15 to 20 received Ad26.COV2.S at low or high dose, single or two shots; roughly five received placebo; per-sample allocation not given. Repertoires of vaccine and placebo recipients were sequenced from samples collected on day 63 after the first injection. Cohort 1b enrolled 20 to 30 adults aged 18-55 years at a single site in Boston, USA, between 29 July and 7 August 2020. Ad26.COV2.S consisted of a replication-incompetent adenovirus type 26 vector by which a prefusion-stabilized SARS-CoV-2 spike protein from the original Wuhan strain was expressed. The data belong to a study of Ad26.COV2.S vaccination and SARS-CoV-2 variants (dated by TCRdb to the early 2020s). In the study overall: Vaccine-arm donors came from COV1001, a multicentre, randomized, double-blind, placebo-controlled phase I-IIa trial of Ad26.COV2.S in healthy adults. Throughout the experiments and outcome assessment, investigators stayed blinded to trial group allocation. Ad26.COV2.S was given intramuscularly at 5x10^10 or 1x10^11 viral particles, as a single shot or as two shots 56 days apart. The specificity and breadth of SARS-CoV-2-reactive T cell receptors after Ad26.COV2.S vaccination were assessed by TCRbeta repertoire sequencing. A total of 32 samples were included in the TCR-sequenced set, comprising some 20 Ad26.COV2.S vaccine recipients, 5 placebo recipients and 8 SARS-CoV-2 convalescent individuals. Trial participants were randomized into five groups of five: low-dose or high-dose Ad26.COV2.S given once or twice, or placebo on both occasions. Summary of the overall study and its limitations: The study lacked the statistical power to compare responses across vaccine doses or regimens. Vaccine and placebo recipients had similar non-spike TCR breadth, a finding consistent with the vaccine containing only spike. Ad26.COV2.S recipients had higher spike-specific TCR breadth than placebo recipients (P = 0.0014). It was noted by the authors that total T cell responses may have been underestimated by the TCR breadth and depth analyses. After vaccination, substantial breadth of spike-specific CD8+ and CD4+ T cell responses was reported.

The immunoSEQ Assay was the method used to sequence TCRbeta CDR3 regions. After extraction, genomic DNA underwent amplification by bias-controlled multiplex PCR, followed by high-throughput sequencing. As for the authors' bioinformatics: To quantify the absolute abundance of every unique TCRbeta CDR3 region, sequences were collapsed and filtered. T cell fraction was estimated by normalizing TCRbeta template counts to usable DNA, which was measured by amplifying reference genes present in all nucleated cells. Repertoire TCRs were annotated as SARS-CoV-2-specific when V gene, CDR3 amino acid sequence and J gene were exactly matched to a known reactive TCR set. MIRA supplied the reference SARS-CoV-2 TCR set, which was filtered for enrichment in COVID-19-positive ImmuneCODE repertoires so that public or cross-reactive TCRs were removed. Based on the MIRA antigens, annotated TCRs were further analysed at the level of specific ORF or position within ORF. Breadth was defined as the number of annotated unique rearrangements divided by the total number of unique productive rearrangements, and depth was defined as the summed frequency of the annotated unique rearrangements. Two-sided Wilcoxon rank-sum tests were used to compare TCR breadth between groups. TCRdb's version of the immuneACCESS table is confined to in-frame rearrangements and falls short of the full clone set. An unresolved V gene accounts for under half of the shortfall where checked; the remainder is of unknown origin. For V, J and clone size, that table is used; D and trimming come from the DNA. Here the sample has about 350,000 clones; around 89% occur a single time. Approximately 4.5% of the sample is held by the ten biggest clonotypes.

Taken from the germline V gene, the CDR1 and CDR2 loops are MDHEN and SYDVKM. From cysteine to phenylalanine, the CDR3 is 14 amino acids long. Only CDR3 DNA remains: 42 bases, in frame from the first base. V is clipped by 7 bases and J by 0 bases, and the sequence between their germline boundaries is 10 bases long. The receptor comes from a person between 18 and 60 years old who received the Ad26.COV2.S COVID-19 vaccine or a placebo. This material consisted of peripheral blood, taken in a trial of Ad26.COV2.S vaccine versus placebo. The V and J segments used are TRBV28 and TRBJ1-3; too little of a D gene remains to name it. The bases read TGTGCCAGCAATCGACCGTTCTCTGGAAACACCATATATTTT. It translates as CASNRPFSGNTIYF. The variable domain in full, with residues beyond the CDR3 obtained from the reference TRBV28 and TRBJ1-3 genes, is DVKVTQSSRYLVKRTGEKVFLECVQDMDHENMFWYRQDPGLGLRLIYFSYDVKMKEKGDIPEGYSVSREKKERFSLILESASTNQTSMYLCASNRPFSGNTIYFGEGSWLTVV.